The clone carrying this T cell receptor beta chain occurred a few times. These data are taken from a study of blood T cells in healthy people across ages. V dropped 1 base and J dropped 5 bases, with 8 bases sitting between them. CDR1 and CDR2 (germline): DFQATT, SNEGSKA (reference sequence). There are 12 residues in the CDR3. The second PCR ran roughly 7 to 12 cycles with a sample-barcoded 5' primer and J-beta primers. TCRdb reanalysed the 5' RACE reads using MiXCR and keeps one entry per CDR3 protein. The profile shows roughly 800,000 distinct CDR3 sequences, roughly 60% of them singletons. The sample comprised blood. This TCR was sampled from a man aged 25 to 40 in good health. The chain employs TRBV20-1 and TRBJ1-2, with D uncertain. The CDR3 reads CSARGISYGYTF. CDR3 bases: TGCAGTGCTAGAGGAATTTCGTATGGCTACACCTTC.